A single sample is the source of the 2 T cell receptor beta chains below, sequenced in a study of identifying expanded T cells in peripheral blood. The data were produced by immunoSEQ multiplex PCR, yet TCRdb's version contains in-frame clones alone and is incomplete. Of approximately 100,000 clones detected, approximately 90% appear once; the ten largest clones hold about 18%. The sample taken for sequencing was blood. The receptors here all came from a person aged 18-69 years in good health.

The chain carries TRBV2 and TRBJ1-5; no reliable D call. The CDR3 runs to 17 residues. Trimming cost V 1 base and J 6 bases, with 19 bases left between them. Germline CDR1 SNHLY, CDR2 FYNNEI. This CDR3 is CASSEELLSWESQPQHF. The CDR3 bases are TGTGCCAGCAGTGAAGAACTTCTCAGCTGGGAAAGTCAGCCCCAGCATTTT.

CDR3: CASSKQDGQGPTWEQYF. The CDR3 DNA reads TGTGCCAGCAGCAAGCAAGATGGACAGGGACCCACGTGGGAGCAGTACTTC. The gene calls are TRBV21-1 and TRBJ2-7; the table's D call TRBD1 went unverified against the DNA. TRBV21-1 represents a pseudogene. The CDR3 consists of 17 residues.